Below are 10 T cell receptor beta chains sequenced from a single sample in a study of blood T cells in healthy people across ages. It was with a sample-barcoded 5' primer and a J-beta primer mix that a second PCR of roughly 7 to 12 cycles was run. MiXCR was run by TCRdb on the 5' RACE reads, yielding one entry per CDR3 protein. The sample includes 800,000 or so distinct CDR3 sequences, roughly 25% of them seen just once. The data were also submitted as part of a second study, on T cells of mothers and their children.

The sample comprised blood. Receptor source: a boy younger than 18 in good health.

The gene calls are TRBV11-2 and TRBJ2-3; D ambiguous. This CDR3 is 14 amino acids long. V lost 2 bases to trimming and J lost 4 bases, with 10 bases between them. The V gene's germline CDR1 is SGHAT and CDR2 FQNNGV. This CDR3 is CASSLLSGADTQYF. The CDR3 DNA reads TGTGCCAGCAGCTTATTGTCAGGTGCAGATACGCAGTATTTT.

J is TRBJ2-7 and V is TRBV19; 10 bases line up with TRBD1. This CDR3 region has 17 residues. V lost 2 bases and J lost 2; bases outside the gene matches: 9. The germline V gene has CDR1 LNHDA and CDR2 SQIVND (reference sequence). The CDR3 reads CASSISSGQGRTYEQYF. The CDR3, as DNA: TGTGCCAGTAGTATATCCTCGGGACAGGGGAGGACCTACGAGCAGTACTTC.

This clonotype was observed a handful of times. The V and J genes are TRBV28 and TRBJ1-6, with D unclear. The ends were cut back, 8 bases at V and 0 bases at J, with 14 bases in the middle. This CDR3 is built from 16 residues. The germline gives CDR1 MDHEN, CDR2 SYDVKM. The CDR3: CASRLAGSSYNSPLHF. The DNA of the CDR3 is TGTGCCAGCCGGCTGGCGGGGAGCTCCTATAATTCACCCCTCCACTTT. Filled out from reference TRBV28 and TRBJ1-6, the complete variable domain reads DVKVTQSSRYLVKRTGEKVFLECVQDMDHENMFWYRQDPGLGLRLIYFSYDVKMKEKGDIPEGYSVSREKKERFSLILESASTNQTSMYLCASRLAGSSYNSPLHFGNGTRLTVT.

This clonotype came up a few times. The rearrangement links TRBV11-3 to TRBJ2-1; 8 bases are a match to TRBD1. CDR3 length equals 14 residues. The V gene's germline CDR1 is SGHNT and CDR2 YENEEA. V was clipped by 5 bases and J by 7 bases; unmatched bases: 7. The CDR3 bases are TGTGCCAGCAGCACAGGACAGGGATTAAATGAGCAGTTCTTC. It codes for CASSTGQGLNEQFF.

This rearrangement joins TRBV7-3 to TRBJ1-6; D is unclear. Germline assignment: CDR1 SGHTA and CDR2 FQGTGA. Trimming stripped 0 bases from V and 7 bases from J, with 10 bases between. The CDR3 is 15 residues long. CDR3 nucleotide sequence: TGTGCCAGCAGCTTAACAGGCGACGGCAATTCACCCCTCCACTTT. Translation gives CASSLTGDGNSPLHF. Drawing the rest from reference TRBV7-3 and TRBJ1-6, the complete variable domain is GAGVSQTPSNKVTEKGKYVELRCDPISGHTALYWYRQSLGQGPEFLIYFQGTGAADDSGLPNDRFFAVRPEGSVSTLKIQRTERGDSAVYLCASSLTGDGNSPLHFGNGTRLTVT.

On this clonotype: One end of the junction is discordant with germline, which a read error may explain. The genes are TRBV6-5 and TRBJ1-2; no definite D call. Germline CDR1 and CDR2: MNHEY and SVGAGI. The CDR3 consists of 14 residues. The CDR3 DNA reads as TGTGCCAGCAGTTACCTCGGAGCTAACTATGGCTGCACCTTC. This sequence encodes CASSYLGANYGCTF.

This clonotype appeared a few times. The chain joins TRBV7-9 to TRBJ1-4; D uncertain. CDR1 SEHNR and CDR2 FQNEAQ come from the germline V gene (reference sequence). The CDR3 contains 14 residues. Trimming cost V 6 bases and J 4 bases, with 12 bases left between them. In DNA, the CDR3 is TGTGCCAGCAGATCAGACGGTGTTAATGAAAAACTGTTTTTT. It specifies CASRSDGVNEKLFF.

This clonotype was counted once. This chain joins TRBV7-6 and TRBJ2-5; D possibly corresponds to TRBD2 (7 bases). The CDR3 spans 17 residues. Looked up from germline, CDR1 is SGHVS and CDR2 is FNYEAQ. The V end lost 0 bases, the J end lost 1 base, and 15 bases lay between the germline ends. The CDR3 region is CASSLALRGALQETQYF. The CDR3 coding sequence is TGTGCCAGCAGCTTAGCGCTCCGGGGGGCCCTCCAAGAGACCCAGTACTTC.

The V gene is TRBV4-1, the J gene TRBJ1-2; no clear D gene. V was clipped by 4 bases and J by 4 bases, with 13 bases between them. Germline V gene data show CDR1 as MGHRA and CDR2 as YSYEKL. The length of the CDR3 is 14 residues. The CDR3, as DNA: TGCGCCAGCAGCCCACAGACTGCCACCTATGGCTACACCTTC. Its translation: CASSPQTATYGYTF.

The chain couples TRBV11-2 to TRBJ2-7; 11 nucleotides align to TRBD2. Germline V gene data show CDR1 as SGHAT and CDR2 as FQNNGV. The CDR3 has 17 residues. J lost 5 bases, V lost 1 base, and 10 bases had no gene match. In nucleotides, the CDR3 is TGTGCCAGCAGCTTAGTGACCGCACTAGCGGGGGCCAACGAGCAGTACTTC. Protein: CASSLVTALAGANEQYF.